The subject of this entry is one T cell receptor (beta chain). Its recognized antigen is unknown. Within one base of it there is no much larger clone, and no base qualities were kept. From the germline V gene (reference sequence), CDR1 is LNHDA and CDR2 is SQIVND. V trim: 7 bases; J trim: 2 bases; unmatched bases: 8. The CDR3 covers 15 residues, taking in both the cysteine and the phenylalanine. The kept DNA is CDR3 alone, 45 bases in frame from the first base. These data originate in a study of lymphopenia after photon versus proton radiotherapy (dated by TCRdb to the late 2010s). Regarding the study in general: The immunological effects of photon versus proton radiation therapy were compared in patients with gastrointestinal tumors who developed high-grade lymphopenia. The 20 or so patients in the cohort had gastrointestinal tumors, were treated with either photon or proton therapy, and subsequently developed lymphopenia. The study aimed to characterize how the two radiation modalities differ in their impact on the immune system.

The receptor library was made with the immunoSEQ multiplex PCR assay. Alongside multiparametric flow cytometry, deep sequencing of rearranged TCR beta loci was used to profile the T cell repertoires. The table comes from immuneACCESS by way of TCRdb, which keeps in-frame sequences with V and J called. Part of the clones is missing from these tables; in studies checked, under half for an unresolved V gene and the rest for unknown reasons. Here the sample has fewer than 25,000 clones; roughly 84% occur a single time. Roughly a quarter of the sample is held by the ten biggest clonotypes. Broad study findings and their caveats: The authors looked at the survival association only in patients who died, and they framed better survival with proton therapy as a possibility rather than a demonstrated result. After the lymphocyte count nadir, repertoires from photon-treated patients showed oligoclonal expansion, particularly of CD8+ Temra cells, and this expansion drove the decline in diversity. Across the cohort, among patients who died, a greater drop in TCR diversity after the nadir was inversely correlated with overall survival time. During treatment, patients who received proton therapy stayed relatively stable, whereas patients who received photon therapy lost naive T cells and TCR diversity and gained effector/memory populations.

The chain is encoded by TRBV19 joined to TRBJ1-1, with TRBD1 identical over 9 junction bases. The sample here was peripheral blood, taken from a patient treated with photon-based radiotherapy. This clonotype was sampled from a man in his forties with gastric cancer. The CDR3 has the sequence CASKATGQGNTEAFF. The DNA sequence is as follows: TGTGCCAGTAAGGCCACGGGACAGGGCAACACTGAAGCTTTCTTT. Here the CDR3 is joined to the reference TRBV19 and TRBJ1-1 genes, and the full variable domain is: DGGITQSPKYLFRKEGQNVTLSCEQNLNHDAMYWYRQDPGQGLRLIYYSQIVNDFQKGDIAEGYSVSREKKESFPLTVTSAQKNPTAFYLCASKATGQGNTEAFFGQGTRLTVV.